The rows below give T cell receptor beta chains drawn from one sample of a study of CD8 T cells in ankylosing spondylitis. TCRdb re-called the 5' RACE reads with MiXCR, one entry per CDR3 protein. The table lists under 250,000 distinct CDR3 sequences, roughly 32% of them singletons. The source material was blood, either unsorted or a sorted T cell fraction (not recorded which). The receptors shown here come from a male donor with ankylosing spondylitis or in good health (not recorded which). The CDR3 runs from the conserved cysteine through the conserved F or W. Fields, in order: clone size, D gene, J gene, V gene, CDR3 DNA, CDR3 protein. The D gene is left open where the match is weak. Clone size is shown for a subset of rows, as once, few, many or a class of expanded clone.

clone size: -
D gene: -
J gene: TRBJ2-3
V gene: TRBV3-1
CDR3 DNA: TGTGCCAGCAGCCAGGACTCAGATACGCAGTATTTT
CDR3 protein: CASSQDSDTQYF

clone size: -
D gene: -
J gene: TRBJ2-7
V gene: TRBV12-3/TRBV12-4
CDR3 DNA: TGTGCCAGCAGTCCCGGCGGTTGGCAAACTTACGAGCAGTACTTC
CDR3 protein: CASSPGGWQTYEQYF

clone size: -
D gene: -
J gene: TRBJ1-5
V gene: TRBV28
CDR3 DNA: TGTGCCAGCAGTGCCGGAGTTCAGCCCCAGCATTTT
CDR3 protein: CASSAGVQPQHF

clone size: few
D gene: -
J gene: TRBJ1-1
V gene: TRBV5-1
CDR3 DNA: TGCGCCAGCAGTCCCTCGGCCAGCACTGAAGCTTTCTTT
CDR3 protein: CASSPSASTEAFF

clone size: few
D gene: -
J gene: TRBJ1-1
V gene: TRBV28
CDR3 DNA: TGTGCCAGCAGTTTATGGGAGGGGACAGCTTTCTTT
CDR3 protein: CASSLWEGTAFF

clone size: once
D gene: TRBD2
J gene: TRBJ2-1
V gene: TRBV5-1
CDR3 DNA: TGCGCCAGCAGCTTCGGACTAGCGGGGGGGCGGGTATCCTACAATGAGCAGTTCTTC
CDR3 protein: CASSFGLAGGRVSYNEQFF

clone size: -
D gene: TRBD1
J gene: TRBJ2-2
V gene: TRBV29-1
CDR3 DNA: TGCAGCGTCAAAACAGGACAGGGAGACACCGGGGAGCTGTTTTTT
CDR3 protein: CSVKTGQGDTGELFF

clone size: -
D gene: -
J gene: TRBJ2-7
V gene: TRBV7-9
CDR3 DNA: TGTGCCAGCAGCTTCTTTGTGGGACAATACGAGCAGTACTTC
CDR3 protein: CASSFFVGQYEQYF

clone size: -
D gene: TRBD2
J gene: TRBJ2-5
V gene: TRBV25-1
CDR3 DNA: TGTGCCAGCAGTGAACCGAAACTAGCGGGGGGACAAGAGACCCAGTACTTC
CDR3 protein: CASSEPKLAGGQETQYF

clone size: -
D gene: -
J gene: TRBJ2-7
V gene: TRBV20-1
CDR3 DNA: TGCAGCCCCTTGAGGGGGAGTGGGACCTACGAGCAGTACTTC
CDR3 protein: CSPLRGSGTYEQYF

clone size: few
D gene: -
J gene: TRBJ2-3
V gene: TRBV15
CDR3 DNA: TGTGCCACCCGACCGGGGTTGAGCACAGATACGCAGTATTTT
CDR3 protein: CATRPGLSTDTQYF

clone size: -
D gene: -
J gene: TRBJ2-1
V gene: TRBV5-5
CDR3 DNA: TGTGCCAGCAGCTTGGTCGACCTCTCCTACAATGAGCAGTTCTTC
CDR3 protein: CASSLVDLSYNEQFF

clone size: -
D gene: -
J gene: TRBJ2-1
V gene: TRBV10-3
CDR3 DNA: TGTGCCATCAGGGACGGCCACAATGAGCAGTTCTTC
CDR3 protein: CAIRDGHNEQFF

clone size: -
D gene: -
J gene: TRBJ1-2
V gene: TRBV5-1
CDR3 DNA: TGCGCCAGCAGCTACAACCGGGAGGAAGACTACACCTTC
CDR3 protein: CASSYNREEDYTF

clone size: few
D gene: -
J gene: TRBJ2-3
V gene: TRBV20-1
CDR3 DNA: TGCAGTGCCAGAGGTACTGCTTCTTATACGCAGTATTTT
CDR3 protein: CSARGTASYTQYF

clone size: -
D gene: -
J gene: TRBJ2-3
V gene: TRBV20-1
CDR3 DNA: TGCAGTGCTAGCGGGGAGACCAGCACAGATACGCAGTATTTT
CDR3 protein: CSASGETSTDTQYF

clone size: -
D gene: -
J gene: TRBJ2-7
V gene: TRBV7-9
CDR3 DNA: TGTGCCAGCAGCCCACTCGGAGCGAAAGATTACGAGCAGTACTTC
CDR3 protein: CASSPLGAKDYEQYF

clone size: -
D gene: -
J gene: TRBJ2-5
V gene: TRBV12-3/TRBV12-4
CDR3 DNA: TGTGCCAGCAGTTCCCCCATGGGAGAGACCCAGTACTTC
CDR3 protein: CASSSPMGETQYF

clone size: -
D gene: TRBD2
J gene: TRBJ2-5
V gene: TRBV7-8
CDR3 DNA: TGTGCCAGCAGCAGACTAGCGGGGGAGCAAGAGACCCAGTACTTC
CDR3 protein: CASSRLAGEQETQYF

clone size: few
D gene: -
J gene: TRBJ2-5
V gene: TRBV5-8
CDR3 DNA: TGTGCCAGCAGCGGGATTCTAGCTGGGGAGACCCAGTACTTC
CDR3 protein: CASSGILAGETQYF

clone size: -
D gene: TRBD1
J gene: TRBJ2-5
V gene: TRBV2
CDR3 DNA: TGTGCCAGCAGTGCTACGGGACAGGGAAGGGAGACCCAGTACTTC
CDR3 protein: CASSATGQGRETQYF

clone size: many
D gene: TRBD1
J gene: TRBJ2-1
V gene: TRBV29-1
CDR3 DNA: TGCAGCGCGAGGACAGGCGACAATGAGCAGTTCTTC
CDR3 protein: CSARTGDNEQFF

clone size: few
D gene: -
J gene: TRBJ2-5
V gene: TRBV10-3
CDR3 DNA: TGTGCCATCAGTCGTCCGGGACAAACGGAGACCCAGTACTTC
CDR3 protein: CAISRPGQTETQYF

clone size: -
D gene: -
J gene: TRBJ1-5
V gene: TRBV12-3/TRBV12-4
CDR3 DNA: TGTGCCAGCAGCCCCCCGGGGTTGCCTCAGCCCCAGCATTTT
CDR3 protein: CASSPPGLPQPQHF

clone size: many
D gene: -
J gene: TRBJ2-1
V gene: TRBV29-1
CDR3 DNA: TGCAGCGTTGTTAAGACTGGCAATGAGCAGTTCTTC
CDR3 protein: CSVVKTGNEQFF

clone size: -
D gene: -
J gene: TRBJ2-5
V gene: TRBV20-1
CDR3 DNA: TGCAGTGCTAGCGAAGAGACCCAGTACTTC
CDR3 protein: CSASEETQYF

clone size: few
D gene: TRBD2
J gene: TRBJ2-1
V gene: TRBV9
CDR3 DNA: TGTGCCAGCAGCGTAGTCTGGACTAGCGGACCCAATGAGCAGTTCTTC
CDR3 protein: CASSVVWTSGPNEQFF

clone size: -
D gene: TRBD1
J gene: TRBJ2-3
V gene: TRBV9
CDR3 DNA: TGTGCCAGCAGCTCTTGGACAGGGATCCGGGATACGCAGTATTTT
CDR3 protein: CASSSWTGIRDTQYF

clone size: once
D gene: TRBD1
J gene: TRBJ2-5
V gene: TRBV7-9
CDR3 DNA: TGTGCCAGCAGCTTAGGGCGGACAGGGGGCGAGACCCAGTACTTC
CDR3 protein: CASSLGRTGGETQYF

clone size: -
D gene: TRBD2
J gene: TRBJ2-1
V gene: TRBV7-3
CDR3 DNA: TGTGCCAGCAGCTTAACGGGACTAAAGACCAATGAGCAGTTCTTC
CDR3 protein: CASSLTGLKTNEQFF

clone size: few
D gene: TRBD1
J gene: TRBJ2-7
V gene: TRBV20-1
CDR3 DNA: TGCAGTGCTAGAGATGCCAGGACAGGGGAGGACGAGCAGTACTTC
CDR3 protein: CSARDARTGEDEQYF

clone size: few
D gene: -
J gene: TRBJ2-5
V gene: TRBV19
CDR3 DNA: TGTGCCAGTAGTATCCAGGGTGCGGAGACCCAGTACTTC
CDR3 protein: CASSIQGAETQYF

clone size: -
D gene: -
J gene: TRBJ2-5
V gene: TRBV28
CDR3 DNA: TGTGCCAGCAGTCCCCTCCGGCGGGACTCAGGGTTTGGGACCCAGTACTTC
CDR3 protein: CASSPLRRDSGFGTQYF

clone size: few
D gene: TRBD2
J gene: TRBJ2-3
V gene: TRBV20-1
CDR3 DNA: TGCAGTGCTAGCGTAGCGGGGGGAGGCACAGATACGCAGTATTTT
CDR3 protein: CSASVAGGGTDTQYF

clone size: -
D gene: -
J gene: TRBJ2-3
V gene: TRBV4-1
CDR3 DNA: TGCGCCAGCAGCCAAGACAGGGTTACGCAGTATTTT
CDR3 protein: CASSQDRVTQYF

clone size: -
D gene: -
J gene: TRBJ1-4
V gene: TRBV7-9
CDR3 DNA: TGTGCCAGCAGCTTACCGCCTGATGCAGGTGCAAATGAAAAACTGTTTTTT
CDR3 protein: CASSLPPDAGANEKLFF

clone size: -
D gene: TRBD2
J gene: TRBJ2-5
V gene: TRBV20-1
CDR3 DNA: TGCAGTGCTATAAGACTAGCGGGGCAAGAGACCCAGTACTTC
CDR3 protein: CSAIRLAGQETQYF

clone size: -
D gene: TRBD2
J gene: TRBJ2-3
V gene: TRBV27
CDR3 DNA: TGTGCCAGCAGTACAGCGGGGGGGCCCTCAGATACGCAGTATTTT
CDR3 protein: CASSTAGGPSDTQYF

clone size: -
D gene: TRBD1
J gene: TRBJ1-3
V gene: TRBV5-1
CDR3 DNA: TGCGCCAGCAGCTCCGACAGGGGAGGTGGAAACACCATATATTTT
CDR3 protein: CASSSDRGGGNTIYF

clone size: -
D gene: -
J gene: TRBJ2-7
V gene: TRBV4-1
CDR3 DNA: TGCGCCAGCAGCCCGTGGGGGGCCGGGGAGAGCGAGCAGTACTTC
CDR3 protein: CASSPWGAGESEQYF

clone size: few
D gene: -
J gene: TRBJ2-1
V gene: TRBV20-1
CDR3 DNA: TGCAGTGCTAGGCGTCAGGGCAGGGGGGATGAGCAGTTCTTC
CDR3 protein: CSARRQGRGDEQFF